One sample yielded the 23 T cell receptor beta chains listed below, sequenced in a study of OX40 agonist ivuxolimab in advanced cancers. Using immunoSEQ multiplex PCR, the repertoire was profiled, and TCRdb retains in-frame clones only, with some absent. The profile shows tens of thousands of clones, approximately 89% of them singletons. The sample was CD4+ or CD8+ T cells sorted from blood, taken in a trial of the OX40 agonist ivuxolimab. These receptor sequences come from an adult with an advanced solid tumor such as melanoma, head and neck, liver or kidney cancer.

The chain recombines TRBV9 with TRBJ2-2; D remains unclear. The CDR3 is made up of 17 amino acids. The V end was cut by 0 bases, the J end by 0 bases, with 12 bases between. Germline-derived CDR1 and CDR2 are SGDLS and YYNGEE. The CDR3 sequence is CASSVVGQNPNTGELFF. The CDR3, as DNA: TGTGCCAGCAGCGTAGTCGGGCAAAATCCGAACACCGGGGAGCTGTTTTTT.

The chain recombines TRBV4-1 with TRBJ1-4; D is perhaps TRBD1 (5 bases). Germline V gives CDR1 MGHRA, CDR2 YSYEKL. This CDR3 comprises 18 residues. V shed 4 bases and J shed 2 bases, with 20 bases lying between them. CDR3 protein: CASSPRGGGKETNEKLFF. The CDR3 nucleotides read TGCGCCAGCAGCCCTAGGGGTGGGGGAAAAGAGACTAATGAAAAACTGTTTTTT.

This rearrangement joins TRBV15 to TRBJ2-5; no reliable D call. Germline V CDR1 and CDR2: LNHNV, YYDKDF (reference sequence). V was pared by 3 bases and J by 3 bases, with 20 bases between. CDR3 length equals 17 residues. CDR3 in DNA: TGTGCCACCAGCAGGGGTAGGACGACTCCGGTAAAAGAGACCCAGTACTTC. This sequence encodes CATSRGRTTPVKETQYF.

V and J are TRBV6-6 and TRBJ2-5; D might be TRBD1 (5 bases). In germline, CDR1 is MNHNY, CDR2 SVGAGI (reference sequence). This CDR3 region has 15 residues. V lost 2 bases, J lost 5 bases, and 15 bases lay in between. CDR3 amino acids: CASSYLGVVRETQYF. CDR3 nucleotide sequence: TGTGCCAGCAGTTACCTAGGGGTTGTACGGGAGACCCAGTACTTC.

There are a few counts of this clone. The chain combines TRBV10-3 with TRBJ2-5; a weak D match, TRBD2 (5 bases). Trimming pared 8 bases from V and 5 bases from J, leaving 15 bases between. Germline V CDR1 and CDR2: ENHRY, SYGVKD. CDR3 length: 13 amino acids. The CDR3 nucleotides are TGTGCCATCCGGGCGAGCGGTGGTGAGACCCAGTACTTC. This translates into CAIRASGGETQYF.

The rearrangement links TRBV5-4 to TRBJ2-1; 10 nucleotides agree with TRBD2. The V segment lost 0 bases and the J segment 10 bases; nucleotides outside the gene matches: 13. This CDR3 contains 17 residues. CDR1 SGHNT and CDR2 YYREEE come from the germline V gene (reference sequence). CDR3 coding DNA: TGTGCCAGCAGCTTGGTTAGCGGGGGGCTCCACGGAGAGGAGCAGTTCTTC. The encoded protein is CASSLVSGGLHGEEQFF.

V and J are TRBV10-2 and TRBJ2-1, with D possibly TRBD2 on 5 matching bases. V lost 7 bases to trimming and J lost 0 bases, with 10 bases between them. This CDR3 region has 14 residues. Germline V CDR1 and CDR2: WSHSY, SAAADI. This chain's CDR3 is CASNNRDSYNEQFF. As DNA, the CDR3 is TGCGCCAGCAATAACCGGGACTCCTACAATGAGCAGTTCTTC.

V gene TRBV7-9 combines with J gene TRBJ1-4; D remains unclear. The germline V gene encodes CDR1 SEHNR and CDR2 FQNEAQ (reference sequence). Trimming removed 6 bases at V and 8 bases at J, with 25 bases between. CDR3 length: 17 residues. This chain's CDR3 is CASSSSYPTVMGEKLFF. The DNA for the CDR3 is TGTGCCAGCAGTTCTAGTTACCCGACTGTCATGGGGGAAAAACTGTTTTTT.

This clone was observed a single time. This chain joins TRBV18 and TRBJ2-7, with D possibly being TRBD1 or TRBD2 (5 bases each). Germline CDR1 and CDR2: KGHSH and LQKENI. The germline V and J ends were trimmed by 3 bases and 7 bases, with 10 bases remaining between them. The CDR3 contains 12 residues. CDR3 protein: CASSPGASEQYF. Here the CDR3 DNA reads TGTGCCAGCTCACCCGGGGCTAGTGAGCAGTACTTC.

The J gene is TRBJ2-7, the V gene TRBV27, with TRBD1 matching over 9 bases. Unmatched junction bases numbered 11, after V lost 3 bases and J lost 5 bases. The CDR3 loop spans 16 amino acids. Germline V gene data show CDR1 as MNHEY and CDR2 as SMNVEV (reference sequence). The CDR3 DNA reads TGTGCCAGCAGTTTCCTCAGCGGACAGGGGAGGGACGAGCAGTACTTC. This sequence encodes CASSFLSGQGRDEQYF.

Only a few counts were recorded for this clone. The V and J genes are TRBV27 and TRBJ2-5; D may correspond to TRBD1 or TRBD2 (5 bases each). Germline V gene data show CDR1 as MNHEY and CDR2 as SMNVEV (reference sequence). V dropped 4 bases and J dropped 4 bases, with 13 bases sitting between them. This CDR3 is built from 14 residues. The CDR3, as DNA: TGTGCCAGCAGTTCGGGGACGAGGGGAGAGACCCAGTACTTC. It encodes CASSSGTRGETQYF.

The CDR3 DNA sequence: TGTGCCAGCAGCTTCGGGACTCCTGAGCAGTTCTTC. Translated: CASSFGTPEQFF. This chain links TRBV7-2 with TRBJ2-1, with D possibly TRBD2 on 6 matching bases. Trimming stripped 3 bases from V and 9 bases from J, with 9 bases between. Looked up from germline, CDR1 is SGHTA and CDR2 is FQGNSA. CDR3 length: 12 residues. The whole variable domain, filled in from reference TRBV7-2 and TRBJ2-1, reads GAGVSQSPSNKVTEKGKDVELRCDPISGHTALYWYRQSLGQGLEFLIYFQGNSAPDKSGLPSDRFSAERTGGSVSTLTIQRTQQEDSAVYLCASSFGTPEQFFGPGTRLTVL.

The chain links TRBV6-4 to TRBJ2-7; D uncertain. The CDR3 covers 13 residues. Trimming pared 7 bases from V and 2 bases from J, leaving 12 bases between. In germline, CDR1 is MRHNA, CDR2 SNTAGT. The CDR3 spells CASKSRTPYEQYF. CDR3 DNA sequence: TGTGCCAGCAAAAGCCGTACTCCCTACGAGCAGTACTTC.

V usage is TRBV27 and J usage is TRBJ2-7; possible D gene TRBD2, 5 bases. Germline CDR1 and CDR2: MNHEY and SMNVEV (reference sequence). There are 12 residues in the CDR3. V lost 6 bases and J 2 bases, leaving 8 bases between the germline ends. DNA for the CDR3: TGTGCCAGCAGGGACGGGACCTACGAGCAGTACTTC. Protein: CASRDGTYEQYF.

The J gene is TRBJ2-7, the V gene TRBV5-5; D is possibly TRBD1 (5 bases). V lost 0 bases to trimming and J lost 1 base, with 8 bases between them. Germline CDR1 and CDR2: SGHKS and YYEKEE (reference sequence). CDR3 length: 14 amino acids. The CDR3 DNA reads as TGTGCCAGCAGCTTGGAACAGGCTTCCTACGAGCAGTACTTC. Protein product: CASSLEQASYEQYF.

The sample holds one count of this clone. This chain uses TRBV14 with TRBJ1-2, with no clear D. Germline loops: CDR1 SGHDN, CDR2 FVKESK. Trimming took off 0 bases at V and 6 bases at J, with 11 bases between the two ends. The CDR3 length is 14 residues. Here the CDR3 reads CASSQDWIGDGYTF. The CDR3 region has the DNA TGTGCCAGCAGCCAAGACTGGATTGGGGATGGCTACACCTTC.

The gene calls are TRBV27 and TRBJ2-7; D possibly corresponds to TRBD2 (6 bases). The CDR3 extends over 13 amino acids. V was cut by 6 bases and J by 4 bases, with 13 bases left in between. Per germline, CDR1 MNHEY and CDR2 SMNVEV (reference sequence). CDR3 region: CASSLNAGYEQYF. Written as DNA, the CDR3 is TGTGCCAGCAGCCTCAACGCGGGGTACGAGCAGTACTTC.

V gene TRBV27 combines with J gene TRBJ1-5; 8 nucleotides agree with TRBD1. Trimming removed 5 bases from V and 3 bases from J; junction bases left unmatched: 3. The CDR3 loop spans 14 amino acids. Germline CDR1 MNHEY, CDR2 SMNVEV (reference sequence). CDR3 sequence reads: CASSPQGVNQPQHF. CDR3 nucleotide sequence: TGTGCCAGCAGTCCACAGGGGGTCAATCAGCCCCAGCATTTT.

This chain links TRBV6-5 with TRBJ1-5; D remains unclear. The CDR3 extends over 14 amino acids. Germline V CDR1 and CDR2: MNHEY, SVGAGI. Between the trimmed V and J ends, which lost 6 bases and 0 bases, there was a span of 9 bases. The CDR3 sequence is CASSPGLSNQPQHF. The CDR3 DNA reads as TGTGCCAGCAGCCCTGGACTTAGCAATCAGCCCCAGCATTTT.

The chain employs TRBV6-6 and TRBJ1-1; 7 bases are shared with TRBD1. Germline assignment: CDR1 MNHNY and CDR2 SVGAGI (reference sequence). The CDR3 has 12 residues. Trimming at V came to 7 bases and at J to 10 bases, leaving 9 bases not matched to a gene. The CDR3 reads CASTPTGVGAFF. The DNA for the CDR3 is TGTGCCAGCACCCCCACAGGGGTAGGAGCTTTCTTT.

The chain carries TRBV19 and TRBJ2-2; D is perhaps TRBD2 (6 bases). Trimming took off 1 base at V and 2 bases at J, with 8 bases between the two ends. The CDR3 has 15 residues. Germline CDR1 and CDR2: LNHDA and SQIVND (reference sequence). CDR3 nucleotides: TGTGCCAGTAGTATAGGGGGGGTCAACACCGGGGAGCTGTTTTTT. As protein: CASSIGGVNTGELFF.

This clone was observed a handful of times. The J gene is TRBJ1-1, the V gene TRBV11-3; the D is unclear. CDR1 and CDR2 (germline): SGHNT, YENEEA. V dropped 2 bases and J dropped 1 base, with 5 bases sitting between them. This CDR3 contains 13 residues. The DNA of the CDR3 is TGTGCCAGCAGCTTATGGGGGAACACTGAAGCTTTCTTT. Encoded protein: CASSLWGNTEAFF.

The chain links TRBV29-1 to TRBJ1-1; perhaps TRBD1 as D (5 bases). The CDR3 spans 14 residues. The germline CDR1 and CDR2 sequences are SQVTM and ANQGSEA. V was pared by 5 bases and J by 0 bases, with 13 bases between. The CDR3 DNA reads as TGCAGCGTTTTAGCCGGGGCAATGAACACTGAAGCTTTCTTT. It encodes CSVLAGAMNTEAFF.